This T cell receptor beta chain was recovered during a study of T cell responses to AZD1222 COVID-19 vaccine. The CDR3 spans 14 residues. In germline, CDR1 is SGHTA, CDR2 FQGNSA. The ends lost 4 bases at V and 7 bases at J; junction bases unmatched: 4. Only in-frame clones appear in the TCRdb table, and some are missing; sequencing was by immunoSEQ multiplex PCR. The sample contains around 84,000 clones, 80% to 90% of which appear only once. The study's findings and limits: Repertoires were collected only later (after the peak T cell response had occurred). Close to half of spike-specific TCRs reportedly recognize unmutated variant regions. In a largely white British group with more females than males, clonal diversity was possibly underestimated.

As regards this clone: Antigen specificity is unknown.

The sequenced sample was peripheral blood, obtained on day 0 of AZD1222 vaccination. This receptor was obtained from an adult in good health. The chain recombines TRBV7-2 with TRBJ1-4, with 9 bases matching TRBD1. The chain's CDR3 is CASSSDRGGEKLFF. Here the CDR3 DNA reads TGTGCCAGCAGCTCGGACAGGGGAGGTGAAAAACTGTTTTTT.